Reported below is one TCR beta chain. The data stem from a study of blood T cell repertoires in COVID-19. At the level of the study: COVID-19 samples collected from the United States, Italy and Spain covered acute and convalescent phases.

Some clones are missing from TCRdb's copy, which holds only in-frame ones; the method was immunoSEQ multiplex PCR. This sample has some 290,000 clones, with about 88% found just once. This CDR3 is 17 amino acids long. The ends were cut back, 0 bases at V and 4 bases at J, with 19 bases in the middle. Looked up from germline, CDR1 is GTSNPN and CDR2 is SVGIG (reference sequence). This chain uses TRBV30 with TRBJ2-1, with D perhaps TRBD2 (6 bases). The receptor was derived from a woman aged 25-40 years with COVID-19, enrolled during active disease. Sequenced sample: peripheral blood. This CDR3 is CAWSVRVGTGDYNEQFF. DNA for the CDR3: TGTGCCTGGAGTGTACGAGTTGGGACGGGGGATTACAATGAGCAGTTCTTC.